Shown below are 22 T cell receptor beta chains from a single sample sequenced in a study of blood T cell repertoires in COVID-19. Assay used: immunoSEQ multiplex PCR; TCRdb lists only in-frame clones, some missing. The sample holds 180,000 or so clones; 70% to 90% are singletons and the top ten take 4.5% to 5%. Material for sequencing was peripheral blood. The receptors stem from a woman older than 75 with acute or convalescent COVID-19.

The chain employs TRBV7-3 and TRBJ1-1; 7 bases fit TRBD1. After removal of 5 bases from V and 3 bases from J, the junction contained 9 bases not matched to a gene. Germline values: CDR1 SGHTA, CDR2 FQGTGA. The CDR3 has 15 amino acids. The CDR3 sequence: CASSPTGTVYTEAFF. CDR3 sequence (DNA): TGTGCCAGCAGCCCGACCGGGACAGTTTACACTGAAGCTTTCTTT.

V usage is TRBV2 and J usage is TRBJ2-1; 10 positions agree with TRBD2. J gave up 9 bases and V 10 bases, and 15 bases lay outside the gene matches. The CDR3 extends over 15 amino acids. The germline CDR1 and CDR2 sequences are SNHLY and FYNNEI. CDR3 DNA sequence: TGTGCCATCCAAAACCCAAGCGGGAGGGCGAGTGAGCAGTTCTTC. Its translation is CAIQNPSGRASEQFF.

The rearrangement joins TRBV18 to TRBJ2-5; the match to TRBD2 covers 10 bases. This CDR3 comprises 14 residues. The germline gives CDR1 KGHSH, CDR2 LQKENI. Trimming took 0 bases from V and 7 from J; bases not matched to a gene: 2. CDR3 coding DNA: TGTGCCAGCTCACCACCAGAGCGGGAGGGGACCCAGTACTTC. Its translation: CASSPPEREGTQYF.

This chain joins TRBV2 and TRBJ1-1; no firm D call. Germline assignment: CDR1 SNHLY and CDR2 FYNNEI. The CDR3 extends over 11 amino acids. The ends were cut back, 7 bases at V and 11 bases at J, with 14 bases in the middle. This CDR3 reads CASTIVREAFF. DNA for the CDR3: TGTGCCAGCACCATTGTCCGGGAGGCTTTCTTT.

This clone has just one count. CDR3 residues: CASRDSNPNQPQHF. The CDR3, as DNA: TGCGCCAGCAGGGACAGCAACCCGAATCAGCCCCAGCATTTT. This chain uses TRBV10-2 with TRBJ1-5, with D tentatively TRBD1 (6 bases). The CDR3 extends over 14 amino acids. Germline V gives CDR1 WSHSY, CDR2 SAAADI. V was clipped by 6 bases and J by 4 bases, with 13 bases between them.

CDR3 protein: CASRLAGDYNEQFF. The CDR3 bases are TGTGCCAGCAGACTAGCGGGAGATTACAATGAGCAGTTCTTC. V usage is TRBV28 and J usage is TRBJ2-1; the match to TRBD2 covers 11 bases. The CDR3 is made up of 14 amino acids. Trimming removed 6 bases from V and 4 bases from J; junction bases left unmatched: 2. Germline CDR1 reads MDHEN; CDR2 reads SYDVKM.

The chain joins TRBV5-1 to TRBJ1-4; tentative D call: TRBD1 (6 bases). The germline CDR1 and CDR2 sequences are SGHRS and YFSETQ. This CDR3 is built from 16 residues. Trimming stripped 4 bases from V and 3 bases from J, with 16 bases between. CDR3 in amino acids: CASSISGQTANEKLFF. For the CDR3, the DNA is TGCGCCAGCAGCATCTCCGGACAGACGGCTAATGAAAAACTGTTTTTT.

The CDR3 here is CAWTRYDRVWEGYTF. The CDR3 DNA sequence: TGTGCCTGGACCCGGTACGACAGGGTATGGGAAGGCTACACCTTC. This chain joins TRBV30 and TRBJ1-2, with TRBD1 matching 7 bases. With 4 bases clipped from V and 8 bases from J, the junction kept 16 bases outside the gene matches. The CDR3 length is 15 residues. Germline CDR1 is GTSNPN and CDR2 is SVGIG (reference sequence).

CDR3 sequence (DNA): TGTGCCATCAGGTGGGGGGGCGCGAACACTGAAGCTTTCTTT. This encodes CAIRWGGANTEAFF. The V gene is TRBV10-3, the J gene TRBJ1-1; D might be TRBD1 (6 bases). Germline V gives CDR1 ENHRY, CDR2 SYGVKD. The CDR3 runs 14 residues. V was shortened by 6 bases and J by 1 base, with 12 bases between the two germline ends.

This chain joins TRBV27 and TRBJ1-2; 12 bases match TRBD1. J lost 9 bases, V lost 4 bases, and 6 bases had no gene match. Germline CDR1 and CDR2: MNHEY and SMNVEV (reference sequence). There are 14 residues in the CDR3. The CDR3 here is CASSSTGTGGRYTF. CDR3 sequence (DNA): TGTGCCAGCAGTTCAACCGGGACAGGGGGCCGCTACACCTTC.

The rearrangement uses TRBV7-2 and TRBJ1-1; D may be TRBD1 (6 bases). V was cut by 0 bases and J by 7 bases, with 12 bases left in between. CDR3 length: 14 residues. Per the germline V gene, CDR1 is SGHTA and CDR2 is FQGNSA. The CDR3 nucleotides read TGTGCCAGCAGCTTAGCGTTTTCGACAGGTGAAGCTTTCTTT. It codes for CASSLAFSTGEAFF.

The chain recombines TRBV19 with TRBJ2-1, with 7 bases lining up with TRBD1. CDR3 length: 13 residues. Unmatched junction bases numbered 7, after V lost 6 bases and J lost 8 bases. In germline, CDR1 is LNHDA, CDR2 SQIVND (reference sequence). The CDR3, as DNA: TGTGCCAGTAGCATAAACAGGGGTTATGAGCAGTTCTTC. Translating gives CASSINRGYEQFF. Using reference TRBV19 and TRBJ2-1 for the parts outside the CDR3, the full variable domain is DGGITQSPKYLFRKEGQNVTLSCEQNLNHDAMYWYRQDPGQGLRLIYYSQIVNDFQKGDIAEGYSVSREKKESFPLTVTSAQKNPTAFYLCASSINRGYEQFFGPGTRLTVL.

The chain links TRBV6-7 to TRBJ2-6; TRBD1 might be the D (7 bases). TRBV6-7 has ORF status, its function being uncertain. V lost 0 bases and J lost 1, with 19 bases in between. The CDR3 extends over 20 amino acids. The CDR3 DNA sequence: TGTGCCAGCAGTTACTCGGGTGGAGGGGGCGAACTTTCTGGGGCCAACGTCCTGACTTTC. Translating gives CASSYSGGGGELSGANVLTF.

The chain is built from TRBV18 and TRBJ2-7; 7 bases line up with TRBD2. Germline CDR1 and CDR2: KGHSH and LQKENI. The CDR3 length is 14 residues. V was pared by 3 bases and J by 3 bases, with 5 bases of the junction left unmatched. The CDR3 reads CASSPTSRDYEQYF. CDR3 bases: TGTGCCAGCTCACCGACTAGCAGGGACTACGAGCAGTACTTC.

This clone was seen just once. The CDR3 nucleotides read TGTGCCAGCAGCCTTGAGGTGCCCAACTATGGCTACACCTTC. Encoded protein: CASSLEVPNYGYTF. The chain joins TRBV5-4 to TRBJ1-2, with D unclear. Trimming took off 4 bases at V and 2 bases at J, with 12 bases between the two ends. CDR3 length: 14 amino acids. CDR1 and CDR2 from the germline V gene are SGHNT and YYREEE (reference sequence).

J is TRBJ2-3 and V is TRBV10-3; D might be TRBD1 (6 bases). Germline CDR1 reads ENHRY; CDR2 reads SYGVKD. The ends were cut back, 6 bases at V and 4 bases at J, with 8 bases in the middle. This CDR3 is built from 12 residues. CDR3 region: CAIRDSADTQYF. The CDR3 DNA reads as TGTGCCATCAGGGACAGCGCAGATACGCAGTATTTT.

V is TRBV19 and J is TRBJ1-5; TRBD1 aligns across 10 bases. The V gene end was trimmed by 5 bases and the J gene end by 5 bases; junction bases not matched to a gene: 9. From germline, CDR1 is LNHDA and CDR2 SQIVND (reference sequence). The CDR3 runs 16 residues. The CDR3 protein is CASSPSPDRGHQPQHF. The CDR3 nucleotides read TGTGCCAGTAGTCCGAGCCCTGACAGGGGGCATCAGCCCCAGCATTTT. Complete variable domain (other parts from reference TRBV19 and TRBJ1-5): DGGITQSPKYLFRKEGQNVTLSCEQNLNHDAMYWYRQDPGQGLRLIYYSQIVNDFQKGDIAEGYSVSREKKESFPLTVTSAQKNPTAFYLCASSPSPDRGHQPQHFGDGTRLSIL.

Only one count was recorded for this clone. The V gene is TRBV18, the J gene TRBJ1-2; 9 nucleotides agree with TRBD1. The CDR3 is made up of 15 amino acids. V was clipped by 0 bases and J by 3 bases; unmatched bases: 2. Germline V gene data show CDR1 as KGHSH and CDR2 as LQKENI. The CDR3 DNA reads TGTGCCAGCTCACCACCGGACAGGGGCCACTATGGCTACACCTTC. Translation: CASSPPDRGHYGYTF.

The chain recombines TRBV10-3 with TRBJ1-2; D remains unclear. V lost 3 bases and J 2 bases, leaving 4 bases between the germline ends. The CDR3 consists of 12 residues. Per the germline V gene, CDR1 is ENHRY and CDR2 is SYGVKD. The CDR3 here is CAISEINYGYTF. The CDR3 DNA is TGTGCCATCAGTGAAATAAACTATGGCTACACCTTC.

The J gene is TRBJ2-2, the V gene TRBV25-1; 9 bases align to TRBD1. Losses at the gene ends were 6 bases for V and 4 bases for J; bases not matched to a gene: 9. The CDR3 is 16 residues long. The V gene's germline CDR1 is MGHDK and CDR2 SYGVNS. CDR3 nucleotide sequence: TGTGCCAGCAGCGTTCCGGGACAGGGCGGCACCGGGGAGCTGTTTTTT. Protein sequence: CASSVPGQGGTGELFF. Based on the CDR3 plus reference TRBV25-1 and TRBJ2-2, the full variable domain is EADIYQTPRYLVIGTGKKITLECSQTMGHDKMYWYQQDPGMELHLIHYSYGVNSTEKGDLSSESTVSRIRTEHFPLTLESARPSHTSQYLCASSVPGQGGTGELFFGEGSRLTVL.

This clone was counted once. The chain uses TRBV29-1 and TRBJ1-5; D unclear. The CDR3 runs to 17 residues. Trimming left V 8 bases short and J 6 bases short, with 29 bases between. CDR1 and CDR2 (germline): SQVTM, ANQGSEA. The CDR3 DNA is TGCAGCTCCCCCCCCTTTCGGGATTGTTTGGCTAGTCAGCCCCAGCATTTT. This gives the protein CSSPPFRDCLASQPQHF. The whole variable domain, remainder taken from reference TRBV29-1 and TRBJ1-5, is SAVISQKPSRDICQRGTSLTIQCQVDSQVTMMFWYRQQPGQSLTLIATANQGSEATYESGFVIDKFPISRPNLTFSTLTVSNMSPEDSSIYLCSSPPFRDCLASQPQHFGDGTRLSIL.

The chain carries TRBV6-2 or TRBV6-3 and TRBJ2-1; 12 bases align to TRBD2. Trimming took 0 bases from V and 3 from J; bases not matched to a gene: 12. Per germline, CDR1 MNHEY and CDR2 SVGEGT. This CDR3 comprises 20 residues. CDR3 protein: CASSYSSASTSGRLYNEQFF. The CDR3 coding sequence is TGTGCCAGCAGTTACTCCTCGGCAAGTACTAGCGGGAGGCTCTACAATGAGCAGTTCTTC.